Listed here is a single T cell receptor (beta chain). Additional DNA sequences in this sample encode the identical CDR3. Germline V gives CDR1 SGHAT, CDR2 FQNNGV. CDR3 length: 13 residues. With 1 base removed from V and 4 bases from J, the gap between germline ends came to 8 bases. The protocol was immunoSEQ multiplex PCR, while the TCRdb copy is restricted to in-frame clones and leaves out a portion. Of over 80,000 clones in the sample, about nine tenths were seen once. The data derive from a study of T cell changes during pregnancy in multiple sclerosis. The chain employs TRBV11-2 and TRBJ2-7; D gene uncertain. Sequenced material: peripheral blood, taken in the second trimester of pregnancy. The TCR was taken from a female donor in good health, enrolled as a control in a pregnancy study. CDR3 sequence: CASSLGGGYEQYF. CDR3 coding DNA: TGTGCCAGCAGCTTAGGTGGCGGATACGAGCAGTACTTC.